This TCR beta chain is drawn from a study of blood T cell repertoires in COVID-19. Background on the study: The study drew acute and convalescent COVID-19 samples from the United States, Italy and Spain. PBMCs, B-cell-depleted T cells, or T cells were the source of the cDNA or gDNA that made up the material.

The CDR3 spans 13 residues. CDR1 SGHTA and CDR2 FQGTGA come from the germline V gene. V was shortened by 5 bases and J by 1 base, with 8 bases between the two germline ends. Per the original methods: Estimated nucleated cell counts came from reference gene primer amplification. Sequenced by immunoSEQ multiplex PCR; TCRdb stores in-frame clones only, minus some. D and trimming were read from the DNA, whereas the V and J calls and clone size are those reported in that table. Of hundreds of thousands of clones in the sample, 87% are singletons; the top ten hold about 6.3%. Seattle researchers signed up patients amid active infection and tracked them longitudinally.

The specimen was peripheral blood. The TCR originated in a woman aged 45-59 years with COVID-19, enrolled during active disease. The chain combines TRBV7-3 with TRBJ1-1; D may be TRBD1 (6 bases). The CDR3 reads CASSRQENTEAFF. The CDR3 coding sequence is TGTGCCAGCAGCCGACAGGAGAACACTGAAGCTTTCTTT.